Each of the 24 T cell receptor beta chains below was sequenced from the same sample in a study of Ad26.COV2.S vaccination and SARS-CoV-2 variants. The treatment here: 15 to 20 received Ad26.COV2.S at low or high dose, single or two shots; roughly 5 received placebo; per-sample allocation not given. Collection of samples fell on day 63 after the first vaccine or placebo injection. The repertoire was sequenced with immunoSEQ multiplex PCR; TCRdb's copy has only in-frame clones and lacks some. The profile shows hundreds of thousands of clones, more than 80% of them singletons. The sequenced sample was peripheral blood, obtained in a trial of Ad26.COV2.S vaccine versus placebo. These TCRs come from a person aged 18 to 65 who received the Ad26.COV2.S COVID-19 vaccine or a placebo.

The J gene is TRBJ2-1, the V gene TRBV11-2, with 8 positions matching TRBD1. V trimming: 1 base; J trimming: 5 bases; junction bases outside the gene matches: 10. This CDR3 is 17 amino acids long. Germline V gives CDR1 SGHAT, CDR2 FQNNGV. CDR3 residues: CASSLGVRGPYDNEQFF. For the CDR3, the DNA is TGTGCCAGCAGCTTAGGGGTCAGGGGGCCTTATGACAATGAGCAGTTCTTC.

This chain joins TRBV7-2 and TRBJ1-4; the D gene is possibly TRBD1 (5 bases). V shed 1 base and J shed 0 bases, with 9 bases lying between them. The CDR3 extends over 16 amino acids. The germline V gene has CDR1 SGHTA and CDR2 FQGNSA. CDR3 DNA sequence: TGTGCCAGCAGCTTAGATCGCAGGGCAACTAATGAAAAACTGTTTTTT. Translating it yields CASSLDRRATNEKLFF.

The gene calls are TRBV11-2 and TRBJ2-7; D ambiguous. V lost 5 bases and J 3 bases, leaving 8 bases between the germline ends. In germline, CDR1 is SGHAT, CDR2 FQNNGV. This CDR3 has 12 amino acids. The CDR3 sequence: CASSPLSYEQYF. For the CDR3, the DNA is TGTGCCAGCAGCCCACTCAGCTACGAGCAGTACTTC.

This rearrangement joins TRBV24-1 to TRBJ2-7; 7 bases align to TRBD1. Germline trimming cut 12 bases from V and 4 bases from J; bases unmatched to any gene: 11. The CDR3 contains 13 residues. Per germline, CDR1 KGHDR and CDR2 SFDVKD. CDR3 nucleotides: TGTGCCCCGCCGCGACAGGGTTCTTACGAGCAGTACTTC. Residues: CAPPRQGSYEQYF.

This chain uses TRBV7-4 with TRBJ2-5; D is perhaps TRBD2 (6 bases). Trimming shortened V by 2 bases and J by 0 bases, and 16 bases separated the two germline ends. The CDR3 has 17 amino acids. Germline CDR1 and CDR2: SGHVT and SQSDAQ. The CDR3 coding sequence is TGTGCCAGCAGCTTACCCCCAGACGGGGGAAACCAAGAGACCCAGTACTTC. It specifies CASSLPPDGGNQETQYF.

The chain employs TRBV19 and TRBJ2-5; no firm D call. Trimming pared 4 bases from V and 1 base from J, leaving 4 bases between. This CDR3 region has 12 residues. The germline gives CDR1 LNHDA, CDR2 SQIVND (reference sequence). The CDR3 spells CASSSFQETQYF. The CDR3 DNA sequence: TGTGCCAGTAGTAGCTTCCAAGAGACCCAGTACTTC.

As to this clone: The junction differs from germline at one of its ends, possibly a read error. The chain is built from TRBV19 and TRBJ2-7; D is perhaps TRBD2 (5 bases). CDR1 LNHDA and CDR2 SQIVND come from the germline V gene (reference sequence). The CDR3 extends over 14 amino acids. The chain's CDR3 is CASSIPAGAGRLGF. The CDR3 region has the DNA TGTGCCAGTAGTATCCCCGCGGGTGCAGGACGGCTGGGATTC.

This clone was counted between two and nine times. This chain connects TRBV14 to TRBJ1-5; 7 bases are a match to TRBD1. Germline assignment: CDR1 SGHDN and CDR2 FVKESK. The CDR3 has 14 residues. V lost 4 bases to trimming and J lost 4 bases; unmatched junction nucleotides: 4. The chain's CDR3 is CASSRGGRNQPQHF. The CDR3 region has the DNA TGTGCCAGCAGCCGAGGGGGCAGAAATCAGCCCCAGCATTTT.

The CDR3 DNA reads as TGTGCCAGCAGCCTAAACAATGTGGGTAGCAATCAGCCCCAGCATTTT. Residues: CASSLNNVGSNQPQHF. This chain connects TRBV7-2 to TRBJ1-5; D unclear. This CDR3 region has 16 residues. Trimming removed 5 bases at V and 0 bases at J, with 14 bases between. Germline CDR1 is SGHTA and CDR2 is FQGNSA.

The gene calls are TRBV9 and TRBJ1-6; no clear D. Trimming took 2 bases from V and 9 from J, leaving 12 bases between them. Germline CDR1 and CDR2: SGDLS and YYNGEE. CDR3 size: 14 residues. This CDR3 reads CASSVPAVGSPLHF. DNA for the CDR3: TGTGCCAGCAGCGTCCCCGCCGTCGGTTCACCCCTCCACTTT. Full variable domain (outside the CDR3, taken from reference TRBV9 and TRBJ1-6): DSGVTQTPKHLITATGQRVTLRCSPRSGDLSVYWYQQSLDQGLQFLIQYYNGEERAKGNILERFSAQQFPDLHSELNLSSLELGDSALYFCASSVPAVGSPLHFGNGTRLTVT.

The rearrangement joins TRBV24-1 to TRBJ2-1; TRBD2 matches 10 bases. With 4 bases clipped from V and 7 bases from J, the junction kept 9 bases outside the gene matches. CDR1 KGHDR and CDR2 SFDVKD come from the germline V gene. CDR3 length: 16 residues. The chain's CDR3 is CATSDPGLAPRNEQFF. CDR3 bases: TGTGCCACCAGTGACCCGGGACTAGCGCCACGGAATGAGCAGTTCTTC.

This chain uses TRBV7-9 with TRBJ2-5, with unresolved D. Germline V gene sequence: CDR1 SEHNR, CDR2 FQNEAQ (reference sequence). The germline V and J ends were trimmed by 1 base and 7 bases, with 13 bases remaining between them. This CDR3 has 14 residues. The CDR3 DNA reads TGTGCCAGCAGCTTAGAACGCCCAGTCTCGACCCAGTACTTC. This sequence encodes CASSLERPVSTQYF.

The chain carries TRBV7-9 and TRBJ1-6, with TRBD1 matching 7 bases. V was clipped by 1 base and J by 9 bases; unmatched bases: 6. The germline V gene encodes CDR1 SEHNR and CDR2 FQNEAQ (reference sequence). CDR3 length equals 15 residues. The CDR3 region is CASSLDRGVISPLHF. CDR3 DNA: TGTGCCAGCAGCTTAGACAGGGGTGTAATTTCACCCCTCCACTTT.

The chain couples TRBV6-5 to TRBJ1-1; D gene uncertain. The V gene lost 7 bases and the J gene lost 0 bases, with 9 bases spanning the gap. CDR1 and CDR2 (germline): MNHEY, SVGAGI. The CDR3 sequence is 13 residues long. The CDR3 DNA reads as TGTGCCAGCAAGGCTCCCTTGAACACTGAAGCTTTCTTT. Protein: CASKAPLNTEAFF.

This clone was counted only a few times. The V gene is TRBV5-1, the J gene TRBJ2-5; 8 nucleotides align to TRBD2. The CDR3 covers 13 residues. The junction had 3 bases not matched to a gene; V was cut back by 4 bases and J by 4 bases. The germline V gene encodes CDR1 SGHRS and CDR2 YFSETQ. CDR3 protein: CASSPGLGETQYF. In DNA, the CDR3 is TGCGCCAGCAGCCCGGGACTAGGAGAGACCCAGTACTTC.

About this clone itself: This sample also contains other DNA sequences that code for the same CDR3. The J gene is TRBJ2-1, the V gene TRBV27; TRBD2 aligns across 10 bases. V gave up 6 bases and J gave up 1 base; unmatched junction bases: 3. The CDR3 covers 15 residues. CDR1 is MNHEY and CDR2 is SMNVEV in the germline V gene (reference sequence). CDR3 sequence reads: CASSSSGSSYNEQFF. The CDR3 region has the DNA TGTGCCAGCAGCTCTAGCGGGAGTTCCTACAATGAGCAGTTCTTC.

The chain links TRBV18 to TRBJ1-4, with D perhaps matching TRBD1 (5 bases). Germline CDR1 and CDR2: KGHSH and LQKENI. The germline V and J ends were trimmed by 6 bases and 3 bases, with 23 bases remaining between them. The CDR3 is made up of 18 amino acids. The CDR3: CASSRRGVDEVANEKLFF. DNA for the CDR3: TGTGCCAGCTCCCGACGGGGGGTCGACGAGGTAGCTAATGAAAAACTGTTTTTT.

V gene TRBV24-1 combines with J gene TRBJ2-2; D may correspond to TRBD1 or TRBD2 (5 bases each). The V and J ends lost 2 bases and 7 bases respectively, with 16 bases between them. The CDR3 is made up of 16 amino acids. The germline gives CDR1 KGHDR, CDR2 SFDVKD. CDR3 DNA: TGTGCCACCAGTGATTGGTCCATCGGGGCTGGCGGGGAGCTGTTTTTT. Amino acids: CATSDWSIGAGGELFF.

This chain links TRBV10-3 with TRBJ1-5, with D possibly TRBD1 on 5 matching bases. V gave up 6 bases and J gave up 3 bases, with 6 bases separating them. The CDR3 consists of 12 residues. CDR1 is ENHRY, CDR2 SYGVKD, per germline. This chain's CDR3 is CAISGANQPQHF. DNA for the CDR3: TGTGCCATCAGCGGGGCCAATCAGCCCCAGCATTTT.

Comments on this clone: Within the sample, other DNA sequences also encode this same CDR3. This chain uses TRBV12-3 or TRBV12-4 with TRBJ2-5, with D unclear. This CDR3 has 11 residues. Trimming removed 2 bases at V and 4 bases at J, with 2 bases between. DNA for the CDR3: TGTGCCAGCAGTTTATCAGAGACCCAGTACTTC. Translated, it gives CASSLSETQYF.

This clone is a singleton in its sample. The CDR3 sequence is CASSTGTSDEQFF. The DNA of the CDR3 is TGTGCCAGCTCAACCGGGACTAGTGATGAGCAGTTCTTC. The chain joins TRBV18 to TRBJ2-1; 8 nucleotides match TRBD2. The CDR3 spans 13 residues. Germline V lookup: CDR1 KGHSH, CDR2 LQKENI. Trimming cost V 5 bases and J 8 bases; bases outside gene matches: 5.

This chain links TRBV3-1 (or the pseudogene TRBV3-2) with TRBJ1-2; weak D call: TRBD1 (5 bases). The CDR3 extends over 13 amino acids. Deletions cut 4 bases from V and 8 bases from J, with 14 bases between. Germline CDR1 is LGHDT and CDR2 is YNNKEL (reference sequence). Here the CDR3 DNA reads TGTGCCAGCAGCCCCCCAGGGTCATACGGCTACACCTTC. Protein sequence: CASSPPGSYGYTF.

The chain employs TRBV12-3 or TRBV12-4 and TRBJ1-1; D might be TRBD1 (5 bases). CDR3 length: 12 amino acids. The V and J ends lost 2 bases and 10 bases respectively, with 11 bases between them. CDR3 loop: CASSLQGGVAFF. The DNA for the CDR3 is TGTGCCAGCAGTTTACAGGGAGGGGTAGCTTTCTTT.

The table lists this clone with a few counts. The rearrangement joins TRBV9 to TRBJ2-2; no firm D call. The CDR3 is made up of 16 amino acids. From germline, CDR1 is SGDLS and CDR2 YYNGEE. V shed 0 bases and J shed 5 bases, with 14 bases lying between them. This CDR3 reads CASSVVSQSRTGELFF. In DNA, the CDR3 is TGTGCCAGCAGCGTAGTGAGTCAAAGTAGGACCGGGGAGCTGTTTTTT.